This T cell receptor beta chain emerged from a study of CD8 T cells in Susac syndrome. TCR beta sequencing covered blood CD8+ and CD4+ T cells. Included as multiple sclerosis controls were treatment-naive patients who had stable or active relapsing-remitting disease. CDR3 length: 13 amino acids. The germline V gene encodes CDR1 DFQATT and CDR2 SNEGSKA (reference sequence). Trimming took 2 bases from V and 3 from J, leaving 11 bases between them. About 0.5 to 1 ug RNA was reverse transcribed with random hexamers. The TCR beta CDR3 was amplified by immunoSEQ multiplex PCR across 54 Vbeta, 13 Jbeta. Each CDR3 protein gets one entry after TCRdb re-called the immunoSEQ multiplex PCR reads with MiXCR. The table includes 100,000 to 150,000 distinct CDR3 sequences, 75% to 90% detected once.

This chain connects TRBV20-1 to TRBJ2-7; tentative D call: TRBD1 (5 bases). Material: CD8+ T cells from PBMCs. The receptor was derived from a human donor with multiple sclerosis. The CDR3 coding sequence is TGCAGTGCTAGATCAGGGATGGACTACGAGCAGTACTTC. This encodes CSARSGMDYEQYF.